The clone carrying this T cell receptor (beta chain) has a single count. Trimming cost V 2 bases and J 0 bases, with 9 bases left between them. From germline, CDR1 is SGHNT and CDR2 YYREEE (reference sequence). The CDR3 totals 14 residues. In the original processing: Cell counts per sample came from amplifying reference gene primers. TCRdb's copy holds only in-frame clones and misses some; the assay was immunoSEQ multiplex PCR. V and J calls and clone size come straight from that table; D and trimming were deduced from the DNA. The sample lists around 200,000 clones, nearly 90% seen once, with about an eighth in the top ten. The data originate from a study of blood T cell repertoires in COVID-19. Looking at the study overall: Material from acute and convalescent COVID-19 was sourced from the United States, Italy and Spain. PBMCs, B-cell-depleted T cells, or T cells provided the cDNA or gDNA that made up the material.

This clonotype was obtained from a woman between 18 and 30 years old who had recovered from COVID-19. This chain uses TRBV5-4 with TRBJ2-7; D call uncertain. The material sequenced was peripheral blood. In DNA form, the CDR3 reads TGTGCCAGCAGCTTTTGGAGAAGCTCCTACGAGCAGTACTTC. Its translation: CASSFWRSSYEQYF.